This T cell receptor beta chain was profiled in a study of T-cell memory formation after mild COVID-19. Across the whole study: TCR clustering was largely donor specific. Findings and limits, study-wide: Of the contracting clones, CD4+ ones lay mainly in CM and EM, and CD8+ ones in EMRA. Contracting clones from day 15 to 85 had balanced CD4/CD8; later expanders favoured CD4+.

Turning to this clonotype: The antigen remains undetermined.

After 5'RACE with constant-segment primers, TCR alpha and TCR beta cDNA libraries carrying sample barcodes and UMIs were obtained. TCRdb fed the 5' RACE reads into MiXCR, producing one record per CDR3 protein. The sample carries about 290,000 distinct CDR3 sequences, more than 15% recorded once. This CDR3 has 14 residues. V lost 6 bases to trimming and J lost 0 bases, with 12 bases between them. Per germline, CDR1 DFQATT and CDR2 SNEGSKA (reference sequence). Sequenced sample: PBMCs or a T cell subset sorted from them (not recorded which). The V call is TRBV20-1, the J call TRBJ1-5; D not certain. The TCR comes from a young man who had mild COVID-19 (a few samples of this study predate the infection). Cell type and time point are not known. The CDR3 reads CSAGGGNSNQPQHF. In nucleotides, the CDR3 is TGCAGTGCCGGCGGAGGGAATAGCAATCAGCCCCAGCATTTT.